This is a list of T cell receptor beta chains from one sample in a study of cytomegalovirus exposure and HLA in healthy donors. The data were produced by immunoSEQ multiplex PCR, yet TCRdb's version contains in-frame clones alone and is incomplete. The sample holds fewer than 120,000 clones, about 86% seen once. The sequenced material came from PBMCs. These receptor sequences come from a man aged 35 to 55 in good health and CMV-seronegative. Both conserved end residues are part of each CDR3. Fields, in order: D gene, V gene, clone size, J gene, CDR3 protein, CDR3 DNA. The D gene is left open where the match is weak. For some rows the clone size is stated as once, few or many, or as a class when expanded; others skip it.

>.|TRBV20-1|.|TRBJ2-1
CSASRNEQFF
TGCAGTGCTAGTCGCAATGAGCAGTTCTTC
>.|TRBV2|.|TRBJ1-5
CASSETGNSNQPQHF
TGTGCCAGCAGTGAAACAGGCAATAGCAATCAGCCCCAGCATTTT
>TRBD1|TRBV4-3|.|TRBJ2-1
CASSHLYRGDDEQFF
TGCGCCAGCAGCCACCTTTACAGGGGTGATGATGAGCAGTTCTTC
>TRBD1|TRBV5-4|.|TRBJ1-2
CASSLERRGQNGYTF
TGTGCCAGCAGCTTGGAGCGCAGGGGGCAGAATGGCTACACCTTC
>.|TRBV6-1|few|TRBJ2-6
CASSEGSSGANVLTF
TGTGCCAGCAGTGAAGGGAGCTCTGGGGCCAACGTCCTGACTTTC
>.|TRBV18|.|TRBJ1-5
CASSPTENQPQHF
TGTGCCAGCTCACCAACGGAGAATCAGCCCCAGCATTTT
>.|TRBV5-4|.|TRBJ2-5
CASSARTDGETQYF
TGTGCCAGCAGCGCCAGGACTGACGGAGAGACCCAGTACTTC
>TRBD1|TRBV28|.|TRBJ2-5
CASSFRGRETQYF
TGTGCCAGCAGTTTCAGGGGGCGAGAGACCCAGTACTTC
>TRBD1|TRBV28|.|TRBJ1-2
CATKGQGPYGYTF
TGTGCCACGAAGGGACAGGGCCCATATGGCTACACCTTC
>TRBD2|TRBV5-1|.|TRBJ2-7
CASSLGGGPTYEQYF
TGCGCCAGCAGCTTGGGCGGGGGGCCCACCTACGAGCAGTACTTC
>.|TRBV5-1|.|TRBJ2-5
CASSSRVGRQETQYF
TGCGCCAGCAGCAGCAGGGTGGGTCGGCAGGAGACCCAGTACTTC
>TRBD1|TRBV5-1|.|TRBJ2-7
CASSLGLTGEDEQYF
TGCGCCAGCAGCTTAGGCCTAACAGGGGAAGACGAGCAGTACTTC
>.|TRBV5-1|once|TRBJ1-3
CASSLGQSGNTIYF
TGCGCCAGCAGCTTGGGACAATCTGGAAACACCATATATTTT
>.|TRBV7-2|once|TRBJ2-7
CASSPGGQKHYEQYF
TGTGCCAGCAGCCCCGGGGGGCAAAAACACTACGAGCAGTACTTC
>.|TRBV29-1|once|TRBJ1-2
CSAGGSGDYGYTF
TGCAGCGCTGGTGGGTCAGGGGACTATGGCTACACCTTC
>.|TRBV11-2|.|TRBJ2-2
CASSLKEQVAGELFF
TGTGCCAGCAGCTTAAAAGAACAGGTGGCCGGGGAGCTGTTTTTT
>.|TRBV2|.|TRBJ1-2
CASSPGGLGYTF
TGTGCCAGTTCCCCAGGAGGGCTTGGCTACACCTTC
>.|TRBV7-3|.|TRBJ1-3
CASSLTGAGNTIYF
TGTGCCAGCAGCTTAACAGGGGCTGGAAACACCATATATTTT
>.|TRBV29-1|.|TRBJ1-2
CSVQTGVYGYTF
TGCAGCGTTCAGACAGGAGTCTATGGCTACACCTTC
>.|TRBV5-4|.|TRBJ2-2
CASSAPTGELFF
TGTGCCAGCAGCGCGCCCACCGGGGAGCTGTTTTTT
>TRBD2|TRBV7-9|.|TRBJ2-5
CASNQGRGGAETQYF
TGTGCCAGCAATCAGGGACGCGGGGGGGCCGAGACCCAGTACTTC
>.|TRBV7-8|.|TRBJ2-7
CASSRTASSYEQYF
TGTGCCAGCAGCCGGACAGCCAGCTCCTACGAGCAGTACTTC
>.|TRBV5-6|.|TRBJ1-5
CASSWGGQPQHF
TGTGCCAGCAGCTGGGGGGGACAGCCCCAGCATTTT
>TRBD1|TRBV28|.|TRBJ2-1
CASSYLGRGYEQFF
TGTGCCAGCAGTTACCTCGGCAGGGGGTATGAGCAGTTCTTC
>.|TRBV6-5|.|TRBJ2-7
CASSRTGQSYEQYF
TGTGCCAGCTCTCGAACCGGACAGAGCTACGAGCAGTACTTC
>.|TRBV7-8|.|TRBJ1-2
CASSLLFTASYGYTF
TGTGCCAGCAGCTTACTGTTTACAGCTTCCTATGGCTACACCTTC
>.|TRBV27|.|TRBJ1-2
CASSFQALANYGYTF
TGTGCCAGCAGTTTCCAGGCCTTAGCTAACTATGGCTACACCTTC
>.|TRBV9|.|TRBJ1-1
CASGEGTEAFF
TGTGCCAGCGGGGAGGGCACTGAAGCTTTCTTT
>.|TRBV7-2|.|TRBJ2-7
CASSLIGSGEQYF
TGTGCCAGCAGCTTAATTGGTTCGGGCGAGCAGTACTTC
>.|TRBV30|.|TRBJ2-2
CVWAGTLRTGELFF
TGTGTCTGGGCGGGGACCCTGAGGACCGGGGAGCTGTTTTTT
>.|TRBV14|.|TRBJ1-1
CASSQDLPYTEAFF
TGTGCCAGCAGCCAAGACCTTCCGTACACTGAAGCTTTCTTT
>.|TRBV2|.|TRBJ1-1
CASSVEGRAFF
TGTGCCAGCAGTGTGGAGGGAAGAGCTTTCTTT
>.|TRBV5-6|.|TRBJ2-3
CASSGPDREGTDTQYF
TGTGCCAGCAGCGGACCTGACAGGGAGGGCACAGATACGCAGTATTTT